The 32 T cell receptor beta chains given below trace back to one sample, sequenced in a study of regulatory and conventional T cells in RAG deficiency. Some clones are missing from TCRdb's copy, which holds only in-frame ones; the method was immunoSEQ multiplex PCR. The table includes fewer than 35,000 clones, around nine tenths detected once. The sample was also reused in another study, on regulatory T cells. That paper adds: Primers: 52 TRBV forward and 13 TRBJ reverse.

Sequencing input: CD8+ T cells sorted from blood. The receptors here all came from a human donor in good health.

The chain combines TRBV30 with TRBJ2-1, with unresolved D. CDR1 GTSNPN and CDR2 SVGIG come from the germline V gene (reference sequence). The CDR3 is 13 amino acids. Trimming removed 2 bases at V and 6 bases at J, with 11 bases between. For the CDR3, the DNA is TGTGCCTGGAGTAGGGATGCTGCCAATGAGCAGTTCTTC. Protein: CAWSRDAANEQFF.

The V gene is TRBV7-4, the J gene TRBJ2-4; D is possibly TRBD1 or TRBD2 (5 bases each). The CDR3 runs 16 residues. V was clipped by 2 bases and J by 0 bases, with 11 bases between them. Germline V gives CDR1 SGHVT, CDR2 SQSDAQ. CDR3 sequence (DNA): TGTGCCAGCAGCTTACGGGGCGATCTAGCCAAAAACATTCAGTACTTC. Encoded protein: CASSLRGDLAKNIQYF.

This clone was recorded only once. This chain connects TRBV18 to TRBJ1-6; 10 nucleotides agree with TRBD1. The length of the CDR3 is 15 residues. Germline-derived CDR1 and CDR2 are KGHSH and LQKENI. After removal of 0 bases from V and 8 bases from J, the junction contained 1 base not matched to a gene. CDR3 in amino acids: CASSPPGQGDSPLHF. The CDR3 DNA is TGTGCCAGCTCACCACCCGGACAGGGGGATTCACCCCTCCACTTT.

The V gene is TRBV7-9, the J gene TRBJ2-7; no clear D. The CDR3 contains 13 residues. V dropped 6 bases and J dropped 5 bases, with 14 bases sitting between them. Germline CDR1 is SEHNR and CDR2 is FQNEAQ (reference sequence). CDR3 residues: CASRTGLRNEQYF. The CDR3 region has the DNA TGTGCCAGCAGAACTGGGCTTCGGAACGAGCAGTACTTC. Drawing the rest from reference TRBV7-9 and TRBJ2-7, the complete variable domain is DTGVSQNPRHKITKRGQNVTFRCDPISEHNRLYWYRQTLGQGPEFLTYFQNEAQLEKSRLLSDRFSAERPKGSFSTLEIQRTEQGDSAMYLCASRTGLRNEQYFGPGTRLTVT.

The J gene is TRBJ2-7, the V gene TRBV7-9, with D unresolved. The CDR3 loop spans 15 amino acids. Germline V gives CDR1 SEHNR, CDR2 FQNEAQ (reference sequence). V was pared by 1 base and J by 0 bases, with 10 bases between. The CDR3 region is CASSLVMGSSYEQYF. CDR3 DNA sequence: TGTGCCAGCAGCTTAGTCATGGGAAGCTCCTACGAGCAGTACTTC.

The chain recombines TRBV5-1 with TRBJ2-7; 12 positions agree with TRBD2. Trimming removed 5 bases from V and 2 bases from J; junction bases left unmatched: 8. Germline V gives CDR1 SGHRS, CDR2 YFSETQ. The CDR3 sequence is 16 residues long. For the CDR3, the DNA is TGCGCCAGCAGTCCCGAGACTAGCGGGGGACCCTACGAGCAGTACTTC. Protein: CASSPETSGGPYEQYF. The full variable domain, in which reference TRBV5-1 and TRBJ2-7 provide the parts outside the CDR3, is KAGVTQTPRYLIKTRGQQVTLSCSPISGHRSVSWYQQTPGQGLQFLFEYFSETQRNKGNFPGRFSGRQFSNSRSEMNVSTLELGDSALYLCASSPETSGGPYEQYFGPGTRLTVT.

As concerns this clone: The junction and the germline gene differ at one end; a read error may be behind it. The V and J genes are TRBV7-7 and TRBJ2-7; TRBD1 matches 9 bases. CDR1 and CDR2 from the germline V gene are SSHAT and FNYEAQ (reference sequence). This CDR3 region has 14 residues. The CDR3 DNA reads TGTGCTAGCAGCCAGGACAGGGGAGTTGGCGAGCAGTACTTC. The encoded protein is CASSQDRGVGEQYF.

This chain connects TRBV5-1 to TRBJ2-5; 13 bases fit TRBD2. Germline CDR1 and CDR2: SGHRS and YFSETQ. V lost 0 bases to trimming and J lost 1 base; unmatched junction nucleotides: 3. The CDR3 totals 17 residues. This CDR3 reads CASSLGLAGGLQETQYF. CDR3 coding DNA: TGCGCCAGCAGCTTGGGACTAGCGGGAGGACTCCAAGAGACCCAGTACTTC.

The chain is built from TRBV23-1 and TRBJ1-5, with 9 bases fitting TRBD1. TRBV23-1 is known as an ORF, though its function is uncertain. The CDR3 totals 15 residues. J lost 5 bases, V lost 4 bases, and 6 bases had no gene match. The CDR3 bases are TGCGCCAGCAGTCGAGACAGGGACAGGGATCAGCCCCAGCATTTT. This codes for CASSRDRDRDQPQHF.

The rearrangement links TRBV7-2 to TRBJ2-1, with no clear D. CDR1 and CDR2 (germline): SGHTA, FQGNSA. The CDR3 is made up of 13 amino acids. Trimming shortened V by 5 bases and J by 6 bases, and 11 bases separated the two germline ends. CDR3 in amino acids: CASSLDVVNEQFF. In nucleotides, the CDR3 is TGTGCCAGCAGCCTCGACGTTGTCAATGAGCAGTTCTTC.

The rearrangement links TRBV5-1 to TRBJ2-4; 9 bases are shared with TRBD1. The J call may be faulty, since TRBJ2-1 better matches the DNA end. The CDR3 is 18 residues long. Per the germline V gene, CDR1 is SGHRS and CDR2 is YFSETQ. Here the CDR3 DNA reads TGCGCCAGCACCCTGGAACCACAACAGGGGGCGCGTCGAAACATTCAGTTCTTC. It encodes CASTLEPQQGARRNIQFF.

The chain recombines TRBV28 with TRBJ1-2; no definite D call. Trimming removed 3 bases at V and 5 bases at J, with 4 bases between. There are 11 residues in the CDR3. Germline V gene lookup returns CDR1 MDHEN and CDR2 SYDVKM. The CDR3 here is CASSFRYGYTF. The DNA of the CDR3 is TGTGCCAGCAGTTTTAGATATGGCTACACCTTC.

J is TRBJ1-5 and V is TRBV30, with 7 bases that match TRBD1. Germline assignment: CDR1 GTSNPN and CDR2 SVGIG (reference sequence). The ends lost 5 bases at V and 2 bases at J; junction bases unmatched: 3. The CDR3 consists of 13 residues. The CDR3 nucleotides are TGTGCCTGGTCCGGGACAGGCAATCAGCCCCAGCATTTT. It translates to CAWSGTGNQPQHF.

This chain links TRBV4-1 with TRBJ2-7, with TRBD1 matching over 8 bases. CDR3 length equals 15 residues. V gave up 0 bases and J gave up 3 bases; unmatched junction bases: 4. Germline lookup yields CDR1 MGHRA and CDR2 YSYEKL. The CDR3 nucleotides read TGCGCCAGCAGCCAAGATGACGACAGGGGCTACGAGCAGTACTTC. It codes for CASSQDDDRGYEQYF.

The V call is TRBV5-8, the J call TRBJ1-2; tentatively, D is TRBD1 (5 bases). The V end lost 4 bases, the J end lost 0 bases, and 13 bases lay between the germline ends. Germline loops: CDR1 SGHTS, CDR2 YDEGEE. The CDR3 totals 15 residues. The CDR3 is CASSHAGPANYGYTF. The DNA of the CDR3 is TGTGCCAGCAGCCACGCAGGGCCAGCTAACTATGGCTACACCTTC.

The gene calls are TRBV5-1 and TRBJ2-3; 8 bases agree with TRBD1. V was clipped by 0 bases and J by 4 bases; unmatched bases: 7. CDR1 SGHRS and CDR2 YFSETQ come from the germline V gene. This CDR3 contains 16 residues. CDR3 region: CASSLGDRQDADTQYF. The DNA for the CDR3 is TGCGCCAGCAGCTTGGGGGACAGGCAGGATGCAGATACGCAGTATTTT. Using reference TRBV5-1 and TRBJ2-3 for the parts outside the CDR3, the full variable domain is KAGVTQTPRYLIKTRGQQVTLSCSPISGHRSVSWYQQTPGQGLQFLFEYFSETQRNKGNFPGRFSGRQFSNSRSEMNVSTLELGDSALYLCASSLGDRQDADTQYFGPGTRLTVL.

The chain has TRBV5-6 and TRBJ1-3; 8 bases are a match to TRBD1. Germline values: CDR1 SGHDT, CDR2 YYEEEE. This CDR3 is built from 15 residues. With 5 bases clipped from V and 4 bases from J, the junction kept 8 bases outside the gene matches. The CDR3 nucleotides are TGTGCCAGCAGGCATACAGGGGGAGGCGGAAACACCATATATTTT. Its protein is CASRHTGGGGNTIYF.

This chain connects TRBV6-1 to TRBJ2-3; 9 nucleotides align to TRBD2. This CDR3 is built from 16 residues. With V trimmed by 2 bases and J by 5 bases, 8 bases remained unmatched. Per germline, CDR1 MNHNS and CDR2 SASEGT. The CDR3 region is CASSEYSGSWGDTQYF. The DNA of the CDR3 is TGTGCCAGCAGTGAATATAGCGGGAGTTGGGGAGATACGCAGTATTTT.

This chain connects TRBV30 to TRBJ1-4; D gene unclear. Trimming pared 0 bases from V and 4 bases from J, leaving 6 bases between. Germline V gives CDR1 GTSNPN, CDR2 SVGIG (reference sequence). The CDR3 has 13 residues. CDR3 bases: TGTGCCTGGAGTGTCATGCTTAATGAAAAACTGTTTTTT. Protein: CAWSVMLNEKLFF.

The rearrangement links TRBV5-4 to TRBJ1-4; no definite D call. The CDR3 spans 16 residues. V lost 3 bases and J lost 0, with 12 bases in between. In germline, CDR1 is SGHNT, CDR2 YYREEE (reference sequence). The CDR3 nucleotides are TGTGCCAGCAGCTCTGGCCGGAGCCCAACTAATGAAAAACTGTTTTTT. This codes for CASSSGRSPTNEKLFF.

With respect to this clone: The identical CDR3 is also encoded by other nucleotide sequences in the sample. The chain carries TRBV27 and TRBJ1-6, with D possibly matching TRBD1 (6 bases). The germline V gene encodes CDR1 MNHEY and CDR2 SMNVEV (reference sequence). The CDR3 sequence is 16 residues long. Trimming pared 5 bases from V and 4 bases from J, leaving 15 bases between. The CDR3 spells CASSPYRELYNSPLHF. The CDR3 region has the DNA TGTGCCAGCAGTCCGTACAGGGAGCTTTATAATTCACCCCTCCACTTT.

Concerning this clone: At one end the junction does not follow the germline gene, possibly because of a read error. V is TRBV2 and J is TRBJ2-1; the D gene is possibly TRBD2 (5 bases). The germline CDR1 and CDR2 sequences are SNHLY and FYNNEI. The CDR3 has 16 residues. The CDR3 loop is CASREGIGRKLIEQFF. Here the CDR3 DNA reads TGTGCCAGCAGGGAAGGGATAGGGAGAAAATTGATTGAGCAGTTCTTC.

The chain employs TRBV27 and TRBJ1-1; D is ambiguous. This CDR3 is 12 amino acids long. CDR1 and CDR2 (germline): MNHEY, SMNVEV (reference sequence). V was pared by 4 bases and J by 9 bases, with 12 bases between. CDR3 nucleotide sequence: TGTGCCAGCAGTTCACGGACGGAGAAAGCTTTCTTT. As protein: CASSSRTEKAFF.

In this sample, this clone turned up a few times. The DNA for the CDR3 is TGCGCCAGCAGCCCAGAAGGGGGGGGCCTTGCAGATACGCAGTATTTT. The encoded protein is CASSPEGGGLADTQYF. The chain is built from TRBV4-1 and TRBJ2-3; weak D call: TRBD2 (7 bases). The CDR3 totals 16 residues. V lost 4 bases and J lost 4, with 18 bases in between. The germline V gene has CDR1 MGHRA and CDR2 YSYEKL.

The chain combines TRBV5-1 with TRBJ2-1, with 7 bases identical to TRBD1. This CDR3 is 15 amino acids long. CDR1 SGHRS and CDR2 YFSETQ come from the germline V gene. Trimming cost V 5 bases and J 5 bases; bases outside gene matches: 10. CDR3 region: CASSRLGTENNEQFF. In nucleotides, the CDR3 is TGCGCCAGCAGTCGTCTAGGGACAGAGAACAATGAGCAGTTCTTC. Based on the CDR3 plus reference TRBV5-1 and TRBJ2-1, the full variable domain is KAGVTQTPRYLIKTRGQQVTLSCSPISGHRSVSWYQQTPGQGLQFLFEYFSETQRNKGNFPGRFSGRQFSNSRSEMNVSTLELGDSALYLCASSRLGTENNEQFFGPGTRLTVL.

The chain is built from TRBV18 and TRBJ1-6, with 8 bases identical to TRBD1. J was trimmed by 5 bases and V by 5 bases; bases with no gene match: 5. This CDR3 comprises 15 residues. Germline lookup yields CDR1 KGHSH and CDR2 LQKENI. This CDR3 reads CASSARQGNNSPLHF. CDR3 DNA sequence: TGTGCCAGCTCAGCACGACAGGGGAATAATTCACCCCTCCACTTT.

The chain carries TRBV6-6 and TRBJ2-1; D uncertain. Germline V lookup: CDR1 MNHNY, CDR2 SVGAGI (reference sequence). V lost 4 bases and J lost 5, with 12 bases in between. The CDR3 has 14 residues. Written as DNA, the CDR3 is TGTGCCAGCAGTTCAAATGGACCACACAATGAGCAGTTCTTC. Amino acids: CASSSNGPHNEQFF.

This rearrangement joins TRBV7-8 to TRBJ2-1, with 10 bases identical to TRBD2. V was clipped by 5 bases and J by 6 bases; unmatched bases: 4. CDR1 and CDR2 (germline): SGHVS, FQNEAQ. This CDR3 spans 14 amino acids. DNA of the CDR3: TGTGCCAGCAGCCGGGGGACTAGCGTCAATGAGCAGTTCTTC. It codes for CASSRGTSVNEQFF.

The chain has TRBV30 and TRBJ1-6; D may be TRBD1 (5 bases). CDR1 GTSNPN and CDR2 SVGIG come from the germline V gene (reference sequence). CDR3 length: 13 residues. Trimming took 2 bases from V and 6 from J, leaving 8 bases between them. The CDR3 DNA follows: TGTGCCTGGAGTCGTGACAGTAATTCACCCCTCCACTTT. The encoded protein is CAWSRDSNSPLHF. The full variable domain, completed using reference TRBV30 and TRBJ1-6, is SQTIHQWPATLVQPVGSPLSLECTVEGTSNPNLYWYRQAAGRGLQLLFYSVGIGQISSEVPQNLSASRPQDRQFILSSKKLLLSDSGFYLCAWSRDSNSPLHFGNGTRLTVT.

The genes are TRBV30 and TRBJ1-1, with a possible D match to TRBD1 (5 bases). Germline CDR1 GTSNPN, CDR2 SVGIG (reference sequence). The V gene lost 0 bases and the J gene lost 1 base, with 9 bases spanning the gap. The CDR3 loop spans 14 amino acids. The DNA for the CDR3 is TGTGCCTGGAGTGTACAGGTAGGGAACACTGAAGCTTTCTTT. The encoded protein is CAWSVQVGNTEAFF.

The chain is built from TRBV29-1 and TRBJ1-1; D is undetermined. The CDR3 has 14 residues. V gave up 5 bases and J gave up 1 base, with 14 bases separating them. Germline-derived CDR1 and CDR2 are SQVTM and ANQGSEA. The CDR3: CSVTRATPNTEAFF. The CDR3 region has the DNA TGCAGCGTTACCCGTGCTACACCGAACACTGAAGCTTTCTTT.

The chain recombines TRBV19 with TRBJ2-1; 9 nucleotides agree with TRBD2. From germline, CDR1 is LNHDA and CDR2 SQIVND (reference sequence). The V segment lost 1 base and the J segment 4 bases; nucleotides outside the gene matches: 2. The CDR3 consists of 15 residues. CDR3 DNA sequence: TGTGCCAGTAGTATAGGTCTAGCGGGATACAATGAGCAGTTCTTC. It is translated as CASSIGLAGYNEQFF.